This passage covers 30 T cell receptor beta chains from one sample sequenced in a study of T cell responses to AZD1222 COVID-19 vaccine. Sequencing was performed with immunoSEQ multiplex PCR; in TCRdb, only in-frame clones are kept and a portion is missing. The data show about 150,000 clones, with 75% to 95% seen just once and more than 1.2% held by the top ten. The sequences come from peripheral blood, collected on day 0 of AZD1222 vaccination. The receptors derive from an adult in good health.

The gene calls are TRBV25-1 and TRBJ1-2; D is uncertain. The CDR3 covers 12 residues. Germline V gene data show CDR1 as MGHDK and CDR2 as SYGVNS. Trimming removed 6 bases at V and 2 bases at J, with 7 bases between. Written as DNA, the CDR3 is TGTGCCAGCAGCAGGTTGAACTATGGCTACACCTTC. Amino acids: CASSRLNYGYTF.

The rearrangement uses TRBV2 and TRBJ1-1; D not resolved. Per the germline V gene, CDR1 is SNHLY and CDR2 is FYNNEI. The CDR3 has 14 amino acids. The ends were cut back, 3 bases at V and 1 base at J, with 9 bases in the middle. The CDR3 region has the DNA TGTGCCAGCAGTGACTCCCGGGCGAACACTGAAGCTTTCTTT. Translated, it gives CASSDSRANTEAFF.

This chain uses TRBV29-1 with TRBJ1-1; TRBD1 is a possible D gene (6 bases). This CDR3 spans 14 amino acids. V dropped 3 bases and J dropped 5 bases, with 16 bases sitting between them. Germline lookup yields CDR1 SQVTM and CDR2 ANQGSEA. For the CDR3, the DNA is TGCAGCGTTGACATACAGGGCCTGGGGACTGAAGCTTTCTTT. Its translation: CSVDIQGLGTEAFF.

The chain couples TRBV29-1 to TRBJ1-1, with D possibly TRBD1 on 6 matching bases. V was pared by 2 bases and J by 3 bases, with 13 bases between. Germline V gene sequence: CDR1 SQVTM, CDR2 ANQGSEA. CDR3 size: 14 residues. The CDR3 loop reads CSVERDTWDTEAFF. The CDR3 bases are TGCAGCGTTGAACGGGACACGTGGGACACTGAAGCTTTCTTT.

V usage is TRBV7-2 and J usage is TRBJ1-1; TRBD1 is a possible D gene (6 bases). This CDR3 has 16 residues. Trimming cost V 1 base and J 2 bases, with 14 bases left between them. Germline V gene data show CDR1 as SGHTA and CDR2 as FQGNSA. In DNA, the CDR3 is TGTGCCAGCAGCTTAGGGGGGGGCTTGGTAAACACTGAAGCTTTCTTT. It yields the protein CASSLGGGLVNTEAFF.

This chain uses TRBV3-1 (or the pseudogene TRBV3-2) with TRBJ2-1; D is perhaps TRBD1 (5 bases). The V gene's germline CDR1 is LGHDT and CDR2 YNNKEL (reference sequence). V lost 0 bases and J lost 3, with 12 bases in between. This CDR3 is 16 amino acids long. CDR3 nucleotides: TGTGCCAGCAGCCAAGATTCGAGGACACTCTACAATGAGCAGTTCTTC. It encodes CASSQDSRTLYNEQFF.

The chain couples TRBV3-1 (or the pseudogene TRBV3-2) to TRBJ2-2; 7 nucleotides agree with TRBD2. V lost 0 bases, J lost 2 bases, and 6 bases stayed unmatched. The length of the CDR3 is 17 residues. Germline CDR1 and CDR2: LGHDT and YNNKEL (reference sequence). CDR3 DNA: TGTGCCAGCAGCCAAGATGGGGAGGGGCCAAACACCGGGGAGCTGTTTTTT. Protein product: CASSQDGEGPNTGELFF.

The chain is built from TRBV18 and TRBJ2-3; TRBD1 matches at 8 bases. The V gene end was trimmed by 3 bases and the J gene end by 1 base; junction bases not matched to a gene: 12. CDR1 is KGHSH, CDR2 LQKENI, per germline. The CDR3 is made up of 18 amino acids. The CDR3 nucleotides are TGTGCCAGCTCACCTATCGGCACAGGGGGAATAGGCACAGATACGCAGTATTTT. Its protein product is CASSPIGTGGIGTDTQYF.

A word on this clone: Its ends do not fully match the called genes, so a read error is possible. The chain has TRBV12-3 or TRBV12-4 and TRBJ2-1, with D perhaps TRBD1 (5 bases). CDR3 length: 12 amino acids. This CDR3 reads CASSLGQPGRLF. As DNA, the CDR3 is TGTGCCAGCAGTTTAGGTCAGCCAGGGCGGCTCTTC.

Regarding this clone: The DNA is omitted, as the CDR3 cannot be located on it reliably, and the CDR3 follows TCRdb's listing. V gene TRBV6-5 combines with J gene TRBJ1-1; the tabulated D call, TRBD1, remains unverified against the DNA. The CDR3 extends over 13 residues, inclusive of both ends. Germline V gene data show CDR1 as MNHEY and CDR2 as SVGAGI. CDR3 in amino acids: CASSFGQGAKVFF.

This chain connects TRBV19 to TRBJ2-1; 7 bases match TRBD2. The trim removed 5 bases at V and 8 bases at J, leaving 9 bases unmatched. The CDR3 length is 14 residues. Germline values: CDR1 LNHDA, CDR2 SQIVND (reference sequence). DNA of the CDR3: TGTGCCAGTAGTTCGGGGGAGGGCCGTGATGAGCAGTTCTTC. Its protein product is CASSSGEGRDEQFF.

The rearrangement uses TRBV5-8 and TRBJ1-1, with TRBD1 matching 7 bases. The CDR3 totals 13 residues. V dropped 4 bases and J dropped 6; count of bases not matched to a gene: 6. Per germline, CDR1 SGHTS and CDR2 YDEGEE. The CDR3 sequence: CASSRTGASEAFF. In DNA, the CDR3 is TGTGCCAGCAGCCGTACAGGGGCATCTGAAGCTTTCTTT.

The J gene is TRBJ1-5, the V gene TRBV9, with 7 bases lining up with TRBD1. Germline assignment: CDR1 SGDLS and CDR2 YYNGEE. The CDR3 extends over 15 amino acids. The J segment lost 0 bases and the V segment lost 3 bases, leaving 3 bases of the junction unmatched. For the CDR3, the DNA is TGTGCCAGCAGCGGGGACAGTTATAGCAATCAGCCCCAGCATTTT. This sequence encodes CASSGDSYSNQPQHF.

The gene calls are TRBV18 and TRBJ2-1; no clear D gene. Trimming left V 6 bases short and J 5 bases short, with 23 bases between. There are 17 residues in the CDR3. CDR1 and CDR2 from the germline V gene are KGHSH and LQKENI. The CDR3 protein is CASSPPGPGAADNEQFF. CDR3 bases: TGTGCCAGCTCCCCCCCTGGACCAGGTGCTGCGGACAATGAGCAGTTCTTC.

V gene TRBV7-9 combines with J gene TRBJ1-2; D ambiguous. Germline V gives CDR1 SEHNR, CDR2 FQNEAQ (reference sequence). The ends were cut back, 5 bases at V and 0 bases at J, with 10 bases in the middle. This CDR3 comprises 14 residues. CDR3 DNA: TGTGCCAGCAGCCGTGGGAGTACTAACTATGGCTACACCTTC. It yields the protein CASSRGSTNYGYTF.

The chain is built from TRBV24-1 and TRBJ1-2, with 8 bases matching TRBD1. The CDR3 spans 15 residues. Germline V lookup: CDR1 KGHDR, CDR2 SFDVKD. V was clipped by 4 bases and J by 3 bases; unmatched bases: 6. This chain's CDR3 is CATSDPGQGYYGYTF. The CDR3, as DNA: TGTGCCACCAGTGACCCCGGACAGGGCTACTATGGCTACACCTTC.

The chain is built from TRBV18 and TRBJ2-3; no definite D call. The germline CDR1 and CDR2 sequences are KGHSH and LQKENI. The CDR3 has 15 amino acids. V lost 3 bases to trimming and J lost 0 bases, with 10 bases between them. CDR3 bases: TGTGCCAGCTCACCTAGTCAGCCAAGCACAGATACGCAGTATTTT. As protein: CASSPSQPSTDTQYF.

This chain joins TRBV18 and TRBJ2-7; either TRBD1 or TRBD2 may fit D (5 bases each). Germline V gene data show CDR1 as KGHSH and CDR2 as LQKENI. The CDR3 is made up of 17 amino acids. The V gene lost 3 bases and the J gene lost 3 bases, with 21 bases spanning the gap. In DNA form, the CDR3 reads TGTGCCAGCTCACCGATTTCGATGACCGGGACCTTCTACGAGCAGTACTTC. It codes for CASSPISMTGTFYEQYF.

J is TRBJ1-3 and V is TRBV5-6; 7 nucleotides line up with TRBD1. Germline V gives CDR1 SGHDT, CDR2 YYEEEE. The ends lost 3 bases at V and 1 base at J; junction bases unmatched: 7. There are 16 residues in the CDR3. CDR3 nucleotides: TGTGCCAGCAGCTGGCAGGGACAGTTTTCTGGAAACACCATATATTTT. It yields the protein CASSWQGQFSGNTIYF.

This chain uses TRBV4-1 with TRBJ2-4, with 9 bases matching TRBD1. Germline values: CDR1 MGHRA, CDR2 YSYEKL. The trim removed 3 bases at V and 6 bases at J, leaving 27 bases unmatched. This CDR3 spans 22 amino acids. In DNA, the CDR3 is TGCGCCAGCAGCCACGCTTTCTCCTTAAGGACAGGGGCGGAGGGTGGGACAAACATTCAGTACTTC. It codes for CASSHAFSLRTGAEGGTNIQYF.

The gene calls are TRBV5-1 and TRBJ1-6; D ambiguous. V lost 1 base and J lost 5, with 10 bases in between. CDR3 length: 15 residues. Per the germline V gene, CDR1 is SGHRS and CDR2 is YFSETQ. Here the CDR3 DNA reads TGCGCCAGCAGCTTGTCAACCAGGAATAATTCACCCCTCCACTTT. This encodes CASSLSTRNNSPLHF. The complete variable domain, with remaining parts taken from reference TRBV5-1 and TRBJ1-6, reads KAGVTQTPRYLIKTRGQQVTLSCSPISGHRSVSWYQQTPGQGLQFLFEYFSETQRNKGNFPGRFSGRQFSNSRSEMNVSTLELGDSALYLCASSLSTRNNSPLHFGNGTRLTVT.

The V call is TRBV7-2, the J call TRBJ1-5, with D perhaps matching TRBD1 (6 bases). Germline values: CDR1 SGHTA, CDR2 FQGNSA. The CDR3 length is 16 residues. Trimming removed 5 bases at V and 6 bases at J, with 20 bases between. The chain's CDR3 is CASSPKTGPWGQPQHF. In DNA form, the CDR3 reads TGTGCCAGCAGCCCTAAGACAGGCCCCTGGGGTCAGCCCCAGCATTTT.

This clone occurred a few times. The chain is built from TRBV13 and TRBJ2-7; D tentatively fits TRBD1 or TRBD2 (5 bases each). CDR1 PRHDT and CDR2 FYEKMQ come from the germline V gene (reference sequence). V lost 1 base, J lost 1 base, and 14 bases lay in between. The CDR3 length is 16 residues. For the CDR3, the DNA is TGTGCCAGCAGCTTAGCTGGGGGTGCCTCGTCCTACGAGCAGTACTTC. It encodes CASSLAGGASSYEQYF.

This chain joins TRBV2 and TRBJ1-1; D gene ambiguous. Germline V gene data show CDR1 as SNHLY and CDR2 as FYNNEI. V was pared by 7 bases and J by 10 bases, with 22 bases between. This CDR3 is 14 amino acids long. Here the CDR3 reads CASISGIKGEGAFF. The CDR3 DNA reads TGTGCCAGCATCTCCGGGATCAAGGGTGAGGGAGCTTTCTTT.

The chain carries TRBV5-1 and TRBJ1-6, with 7 bases identical to TRBD1. V shed 0 bases, J shed 7 bases, and the junction held 1 base outside the gene matches. This CDR3 is built from 14 residues. Germline CDR1 SGHRS, CDR2 YFSETQ. For the CDR3, the DNA is TGCGCCAGCAGCTTGGGGGGACAGAATTCACCCCTCCACTTT. Residues: CASSLGGQNSPLHF.

The rearrangement uses TRBV10-1 and TRBJ1-3; D is unresolved. Looked up from germline, CDR1 is WNHNN and CDR2 is SYGVQD (reference sequence). The CDR3 is made up of 13 amino acids. The V and J ends lost 5 bases and 3 bases respectively, with 8 bases between them. As DNA, the CDR3 is TGCGCCAGCAGTCAGAGCTTTGGAAACACCATATATTTT. It yields the protein CASSQSFGNTIYF.

The chain is built from TRBV6-2 or TRBV6-3 and TRBJ2-7, with D perhaps matching TRBD1 (5 bases). The CDR3 is made up of 14 amino acids. Trimming removed 3 bases at V and 0 bases at J, with 9 bases between. CDR1 and CDR2 (germline): MNHEY, SVGEGT. Here the CDR3 DNA reads TGTGCCAGCAGTTATAGGGGTTACTCCTACGAGCAGTACTTC. Amino acid sequence: CASSYRGYSYEQYF.

This chain's CDR3 is CASSLGGRIRETQYF. CDR3 nucleotides: TGTGCCAGCAGCTTAGGAGGTCGGATACGGGAGACCCAGTACTTC. The chain recombines TRBV11-2 with TRBJ2-5; D call uncertain. Germline V lookup: CDR1 SGHAT, CDR2 FQNNGV. Between the trimmed V and J ends, which lost 1 base and 5 bases, there was a span of 14 bases. The CDR3 totals 15 residues.

The chain has TRBV19 and TRBJ1-5; D is undetermined. The germline CDR1 and CDR2 sequences are LNHDA and SQIVND (reference sequence). The CDR3 consists of 14 residues. V was clipped by 6 bases and J by 5 bases, with 14 bases between them. The CDR3: CASSRLASYQPQHF. The CDR3 DNA sequence: TGTGCCAGTAGCCGATTGGCCAGTTATCAGCCCCAGCATTTT.

This chain joins TRBV27 and TRBJ2-7; D might be TRBD2 (5 bases). Trimming removed 3 bases from V and 1 base from J, with 7 bases in between. Per germline, CDR1 MNHEY and CDR2 SMNVEV (reference sequence). This CDR3 is 13 amino acids long. CDR3 sequence: CASSFGVSYEQYF. The CDR3 DNA reads as TGTGCCAGCAGTTTCGGGGTTTCCTACGAGCAGTACTTC.